The source of this T cell receptor beta chain is a study of graft-versus-host responses after intestinal transplantation. Background on the study: Multivisceral, liver-intestinal, or isolated intestinal transplants were received by the recipients. Anti-thymocyte globulin served as induction for all recipients, who then took tacrolimus and steroids for three to four years.

This table comes from immunoSEQ multiplex PCR, and its TCRdb copy is limited to in-frame clones, with some not included. The sample comprises approximately 100,000 clones, approximately 87% of which are singletons, and 0.11% rests with the top ten. On this clone: Its specificity is unknown.

Study results and caveats: Early after transplant, HvG declines were associated with peak levels of circulating GvH clones.

Germline CDR1 SGHNT, CDR2 YENEEA. This CDR3 is 16 amino acids long. Trimming took 5 bases from V and 3 from J; bases not matched to a gene: 10. This TCR was sampled from a human donor who received an intestinal transplant. The sample in question was unstimulated CD4+ T cells sorted from spleen or lymph node cells, obtained before intestinal transplant. The chain employs TRBV11-3 and TRBJ2-1; 7 bases match TRBD2. CDR3 sequence: CASSPRSGPYYNEQFF. CDR3 bases: TGTGCCAGCAGCCCACGTAGCGGGCCATACTACAATGAGCAGTTCTTC.